The sample holds one count of the clone carrying this T cell receptor beta chain. Its antigen is as yet unknown. These data belong to a study of PD-1 blockade in classical Hodgkin lymphoma. Study-wide results and limits: Factors driving the repertoire differences, possibly disease activity or prior therapy, remain undefined. It was reported that newly diagnosed patients had less baseline TCR diversity than healthy donors. Patients who responded completely had about the same baseline diversity as newly diagnosed patients. Later analyses included only patients treated at least 1 year post-ASCT.

Assay: immunoSEQ multiplex PCR; the TCRdb copy retains only in-frame clones and omits some. The sample lists 10,000 to 13,000 clones; around 79% were seen once. The V and J ends lost 4 bases and 3 bases, in that order; junction bases with no gene match: 2. Germline loops: CDR1 SGHKS, CDR2 YYEKEE (reference sequence). CDR3 length: 13 amino acids. Every patient experienced relapse after autologous stem cell transplantation, and brentuximab vedotin exposure varied. The chain links TRBV5-5 to TRBJ2-5, with TRBD1 identical over 8 bases. The TCR comes from a human donor with classical Hodgkin lymphoma. This material consisted of peripheral blood mononuclear cells (PBMCs), taken at baseline. The DNA for the CDR3 is TGTGCCAGCAGCCCACAGGGGGAAGAGACCCAGTACTTC. Residues: CASSPQGEETQYF.